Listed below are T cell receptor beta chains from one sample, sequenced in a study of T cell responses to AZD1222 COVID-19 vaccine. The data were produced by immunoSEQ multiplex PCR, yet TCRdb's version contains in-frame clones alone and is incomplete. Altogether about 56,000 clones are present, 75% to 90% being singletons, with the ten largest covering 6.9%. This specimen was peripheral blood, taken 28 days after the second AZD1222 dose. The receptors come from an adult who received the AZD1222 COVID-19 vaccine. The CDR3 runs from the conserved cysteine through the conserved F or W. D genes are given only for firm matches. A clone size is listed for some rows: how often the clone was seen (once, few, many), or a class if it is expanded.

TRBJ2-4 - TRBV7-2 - TGTGCCAGCAGCTCCAGATCCAAAAACATTCAGTACTTC CASSSRSKNIQYF
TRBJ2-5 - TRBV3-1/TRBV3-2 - TGTGCCAGCAGCCTCGACCTCCCCCGGACCCAGTACTTC CASSLDLPRTQYF
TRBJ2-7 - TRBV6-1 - TGTGCCAGCAGTGAAAGGGGCAGGGGGGGTTCGGAGCAGTACTTC CASSERGRGGSEQYF
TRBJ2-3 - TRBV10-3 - TGTGCCATCTCGGCTTCTAGCACAGATACGCAGTATTTT CAISASSTDTQYF
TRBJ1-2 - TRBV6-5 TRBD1 TGTGCCAGCATCCCGGGACAGGGTTTAGCCTACACCTTC CASIPGQGLAYTF
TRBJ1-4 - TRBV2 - TGTGCCAGCAGTGAAGGCGGCGGCACCGGGAATGAAAAACTGTTTTTT CASSEGGGTGNEKLFF
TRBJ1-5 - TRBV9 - TGTGCCAGCAGCGTAGTAGGGGATCAGCCCCAGCATTTT CASSVVGDQPQHF
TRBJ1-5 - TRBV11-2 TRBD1 TGTGCCAGCAGCCAGGGGGGGGGCAATCAGCCCCAGCATTTT CASSQGGGNQPQHF
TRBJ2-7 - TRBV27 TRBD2 TGTGCCAGCAGGGGCGGGAGGGCCCCTCCCTACGAGCAGTACTTC CASRGGRAPPYEQYF
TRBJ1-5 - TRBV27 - TGTGCCAGCACCATGGGCCCCAATCAGCCCCAGCATTTT CASTMGPNQPQHF
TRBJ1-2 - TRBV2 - TGTGCCAGCATAGAAGGGGGCTACACCTTC CASIEGGYTF
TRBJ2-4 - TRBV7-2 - TGTGCCAGCAGCGGGGAGGCAAACATTCAGTACTTC CASSGEANIQYF
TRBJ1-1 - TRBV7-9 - TGTGCCAGCAGCTTAGCACAGCTGAACACTGAAGCTTTCTTT CASSLAQLNTEAFF
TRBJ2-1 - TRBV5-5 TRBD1 TGTGCCAGCAGCTCCGGGACAGGGCCCAATGAGCAGTTCTTC CASSSGTGPNEQFF
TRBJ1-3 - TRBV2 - TGTGCCAGCAGTGTGTTGAGCTCTGGAAACACCATATATTTT CASSVLSSGNTIYF
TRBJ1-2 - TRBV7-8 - TGTGCCAGCAGCTCCGAAGGAAGAGGGAACGGCTACACCTTC CASSSEGRGNGYTF
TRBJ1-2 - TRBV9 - TGTGCCAGCAGCGTAGGAGAAGGGACCTATGGCTACACCTTC CASSVGEGTYGYTF
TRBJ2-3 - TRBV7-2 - TGTGCCAGCAGCTTAGATACCGGTTCAGATACGCAGTATTTT CASSLDTGSDTQYF
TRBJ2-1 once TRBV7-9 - TGTGCCAGCAGCCCGGTAGGGAAGGGGCTCAGCTCCTACAATGAGCAGTTCTTC CASSPVGKGLSSYNEQFF
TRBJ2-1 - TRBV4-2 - TGTGCCAGCAGCCAAGACCGACGGTACAATGAGCAGTTCTTC CASSQDRRYNEQFF
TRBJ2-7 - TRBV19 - TGTGCCAGTAGTATAGGCGGGACGACTGTGTACGAGCAGTACTTC CASSIGGTTVYEQYF
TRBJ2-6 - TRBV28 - TGTGCCAGCAGTCCTCCTTCCTCTGGGGCCAACGTCCTGACTTTC CASSPPSSGANVLTF
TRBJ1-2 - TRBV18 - TGTGCCAGCTCAACCAGACAGGTAGTCCAAGCTAACTATGGCTACACCTTC CASSTRQVVQANYGYTF
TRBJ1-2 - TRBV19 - TGTGCCAGTAGTTCAACCTATGGCTACACCTTC CASSSTYGYTF